Below, 12 T cell receptor beta chains from the same sample are listed, as sequenced in a study of shared clonotypes between healthy human individuals. Clones were read by immunoSEQ multiplex PCR, and TCRdb kept only the in-frame ones, dropping some. The sample has roughly 500,000 clones; about four fifths are singletons. Material: PBMCs. The source of these receptors is a woman aged 40 to 50 in good health. Some clones in this sample may be carry-over from other donors' samples.

This clone showed up just a few times. The chain carries TRBV7-2 and TRBJ2-1; the match to TRBD2 covers 7 bases. Germline CDR1 and CDR2: SGHTA and FQGNSA. V lost 1 base and J lost 2; bases outside the gene matches: 5. The CDR3 has 16 residues. The CDR3 DNA reads TGTGCCAGCAGCTTAGGGTCTAGCGGAACCTACAATGAGCAGTTCTTC. Translating it yields CASSLGSSGTYNEQFF.

This chain uses TRBV7-2 with TRBJ1-5; D is uncertain. V was trimmed by 2 bases and J by 6 bases, leaving 14 bases between them. The germline gives CDR1 SGHTA, CDR2 FQGNSA. This CDR3 comprises 15 residues. CDR3 in DNA: TGTGCCAGCAGCTTAATCCCCCAGGTCGGTCAGCCCCAGCATTTT. Amino acids: CASSLIPQVGQPQHF.

This clone has a handful of counts. The V call is TRBV5-1, the J call TRBJ2-7; D is possibly TRBD1 or TRBD2 (5 bases each). Germline CDR1 SGHRS, CDR2 YFSETQ. The CDR3 extends over 15 amino acids. V was clipped by 4 bases and J by 3 bases, with 17 bases between them. CDR3 nucleotide sequence: TGCGCCAGCAGCGACGGACGAGGGGCGGGCTACGAGCAGTACTTC. Translated: CASSDGRGAGYEQYF.

This clone occurred once. V gene TRBV27 combines with J gene TRBJ2-7; TRBD2 might be the D (5 bases). CDR3 length: 15 amino acids. Germline loops: CDR1 MNHEY, CDR2 SMNVEV (reference sequence). The V end was cut by 5 bases, the J end by 3 bases, with 17 bases between. CDR3 sequence: CASSLSGVTNYEQYF. In DNA form, the CDR3 reads TGTGCCAGCAGTCTCTCCGGGGTCACAAACTACGAGCAGTACTTC.

The J gene is TRBJ2-3, the V gene TRBV4-1, with D hard to call. CDR1 is MGHRA, CDR2 YSYEKL, per germline. There are 16 residues in the CDR3. Trimming pared 2 bases from V and 0 bases from J, leaving 12 bases between. The DNA of the CDR3 is TGCGCCAGCAGCCAACCCTGGATATCAAGCACAGATACGCAGTATTTT. Its protein is CASSQPWISSTDTQYF.

The V gene is TRBV20-1, the J gene TRBJ2-1, with D tentatively TRBD1 (5 bases). From germline, CDR1 is DFQATT and CDR2 SNEGSKA (reference sequence). V was pared by 4 bases and J by 12 bases, with 10 bases between. The CDR3 sequence is 10 residues long. The CDR3 DNA sequence: TGCAGTGCTAAGGACATCACGCAGTTCTTC. Encoded protein: CSAKDITQFF.

The chain has TRBV28 and TRBJ2-7; 10 bases are shared with TRBD2. This CDR3 is 15 amino acids long. Per the germline V gene, CDR1 is MDHEN and CDR2 is SYDVKM. Trimming removed 7 bases from V and 7 bases from J; junction bases left unmatched: 13. CDR3: CASNTPGLAGVEQYF. DNA of the CDR3: TGTGCCAGCAACACCCCCGGTCTAGCGGGAGTAGAGCAGTACTTC.

The chain links TRBV7-8 to TRBJ2-2, with 7 bases lining up with TRBD2. The CDR3 spans 17 residues. Losses at the gene ends were 3 bases for V and 6 bases for J; bases not matched to a gene: 13. Germline V CDR1 and CDR2: SGHVS, FQNEAQ. The CDR3 reads CASSLARTRVPPGELFF. The DNA of the CDR3 is TGTGCCAGCAGCTTGGCCCGGACTAGGGTCCCCCCCGGGGAGCTGTTTTTT. Together with reference TRBV7-8 and TRBJ2-2, the CDR3 gives the full variable domain: GAGVSQSPRYKVAKRGQDVALRCDPISGHVSLFWYQQALGQGPEFLTYFQNEAQLDKSGLPSDRFFAERPEGSVSTLKIQRTQQEDSAVYLCASSLARTRVPPGELFFGEGSRLTVL.

The chain combines TRBV10-3 with TRBJ1-2; the D gene is possibly TRBD1 (5 bases). This CDR3 is 13 amino acids long. Germline CDR1 is ENHRY and CDR2 is SYGVKD. V lost 7 bases and J lost 2, with 11 bases in between. In DNA, the CDR3 is TGTGCCATCACTCGGGACGGAAACTATGGCTACACCTTC. Amino acids: CAITRDGNYGYTF.

The table lists this clone with a count of one. V gene TRBV6-5 combines with J gene TRBJ2-3; a possible D gene is TRBD2 (6 bases). Trimming left V 7 bases short and J 2 bases short, with 10 bases between. Germline V CDR1 and CDR2: MNHEY, SVGAGI. The length of the CDR3 is 13 residues. CDR3 loop: CASKEGATDTQYF. CDR3 nucleotides: TGTGCCAGCAAGGAGGGAGCCACAGATACGCAGTATTTT.

This clone showed up just a few times. The chain uses TRBV7-2 and TRBJ1-5, with TRBD1 identical over 7 bases. Germline V gives CDR1 SGHTA, CDR2 FQGNSA. Germline trimming cut 4 bases from V and 4 bases from J; bases unmatched to any gene: 1. The CDR3 totals 13 residues. The CDR3: CASSSRGNQPQHF. CDR3 nucleotides: TGTGCCAGCAGCTCCAGGGGGAATCAGCCCCAGCATTTT.

The chain uses TRBV7-3 and TRBJ1-1, with a tentative D call TRBD1 (6 bases). CDR1 is SGHTA, CDR2 FQGTGA, per germline. This CDR3 has 15 residues. V was shortened by 1 base and J by 6 bases, with 15 bases between the two germline ends. CDR3 coding DNA: TGTGCCAGCAGCTTAAGGGCAGGGGATACGTCTGAAGCTTTCTTT. Amino acid sequence: CASSLRAGDTSEAFF.